These T cell receptor beta chains were read from a single sample in a study of PD-L1 blockade in urothelial cancer. Profiled with immunoSEQ multiplex PCR; TCRdb holds only in-frame clones, not every one. The data show tens of thousands of clones, roughly 80% seen once. The specimen comprised PBMCs, sampled around atezolizumab (anti-PD-L1) treatment. The source is a man between 65 and 80 years old with urothelial cancer. Both conserved end residues are part of each CDR3. Clone size is stated in some rows and not others, as once, few, many or a class when expanded.

v_call: TRBV5-5
j_call: TRBJ1-5
clone_size: -
cdr3_aa: CASSSDSGNQPQHF

v_call: TRBV7-9
j_call: TRBJ1-3
clone_size: -
cdr3_aa: CASSSTDTSSGNTIYF

v_call: TRBV5-4
j_call: TRBJ2-7
clone_size: -
cdr3_aa: CASSSGDYEQYF

v_call: TRBV7-7
j_call: TRBJ1-1
clone_size: few
cdr3_aa: CASSLRAGTEAFF

v_call: TRBV14
j_call: TRBJ2-3
clone_size: -
cdr3_aa: CASSLRTGNTDTQYF

v_call: TRBV10-2
j_call: TRBJ2-1
clone_size: -
cdr3_aa: CASSLIAGGGNEQFF

v_call: TRBV12-2
j_call: TRBJ2-2
clone_size: -
cdr3_aa: CASRPGLAGEGTGELFF

v_call: TRBV20-1
j_call: TRBJ1-1
clone_size: -
cdr3_aa: CSARDPTEAFF

v_call: TRBV6-6
j_call: TRBJ2-1
clone_size: -
cdr3_aa: CASSRGQGAYNEQFF

v_call: TRBV6-1
j_call: TRBJ2-5
clone_size: -
cdr3_aa: CASVKGGQETQYF

v_call: TRBV2
j_call: TRBJ2-5
clone_size: -
cdr3_aa: CASFSPGLRQETQYF

v_call: TRBV7-2
j_call: TRBJ2-6
clone_size: once
cdr3_aa: CASSLQQVSGANVLTF

v_call: TRBV7-3
j_call: TRBJ2-6
clone_size: -
cdr3_aa: CASSPTARQGSGANVLTF

v_call: TRBV5-1
j_call: TRBJ2-2
clone_size: -
cdr3_aa: CASSLGQGDAGELFF

v_call: TRBV9
j_call: TRBJ1-4
clone_size: -
cdr3_aa: CASSFQLTGVANEKLFF

v_call: TRBV7-6
j_call: TRBJ2-1
clone_size: -
cdr3_aa: CASSLGRTSGSLDEQFF

v_call: TRBV7-9
j_call: TRBJ1-2
clone_size: -
cdr3_aa: CASSTTGYGYTF

v_call: TRBV18
j_call: TRBJ2-3
clone_size: -
cdr3_aa: CASSPRGGGESTDTQYF

v_call: TRBV7-2
j_call: TRBJ2-3
clone_size: -
cdr3_aa: CASSLGGLGGTDTQYF

v_call: TRBV29-1
j_call: TRBJ1-4
clone_size: once
cdr3_aa: CSARQGFEKLFF

v_call: TRBV7-6
j_call: TRBJ1-2
clone_size: -
cdr3_aa: CASRPLMGAGGYTF

v_call: TRBV7-2
j_call: TRBJ2-1
clone_size: -
cdr3_aa: CASSIGIIYEQFF

v_call: TRBV7-9
j_call: TRBJ2-5
clone_size: -
cdr3_aa: CASSQSGTTETQYF

v_call: TRBV6-4
j_call: TRBJ2-3
clone_size: -
cdr3_aa: CASSLAGAAGDTQYF

v_call: TRBV28
j_call: TRBJ2-5
clone_size: many
cdr3_aa: CASQTSQETQYF

v_call: TRBV15
j_call: TRBJ2-1
clone_size: -
cdr3_aa: CATSRDLAGDQFF

v_call: TRBV28
j_call: TRBJ1-4
clone_size: -
cdr3_aa: CASSKQGAGEKLFF

v_call: TRBV5-1
j_call: TRBJ2-7
clone_size: -
cdr3_aa: CASRWDRDSAGQYF

v_call: TRBV11-1
j_call: TRBJ2-3
clone_size: -
cdr3_aa: CASSLASDTQYF

v_call: TRBV2
j_call: TRBJ1-5
clone_size: -
cdr3_aa: CARGGQSQDQPQHF

v_call: TRBV11-3
j_call: TRBJ1-2
clone_size: -
cdr3_aa: CASSLGQGASGYTF

v_call: TRBV4-2
j_call: TRBJ2-4
clone_size: -
cdr3_aa: CASSQDGRDSENIQYF

v_call: TRBV12-5
j_call: TRBJ1-2
clone_size: -
cdr3_aa: CASGSGQGVRGYTF

v_call: TRBV4-1
j_call: TRBJ1-1
clone_size: -
cdr3_aa: CASSQSRGTEAFF

v_call: TRBV7-9
j_call: TRBJ2-3
clone_size: -
cdr3_aa: CASSFTGTPTDTQYF

v_call: TRBV5-1
j_call: TRBJ2-7
clone_size: -
cdr3_aa: CASSLGTGISSYEQYF

v_call: TRBV11-3
j_call: TRBJ1-3
clone_size: -
cdr3_aa: CASSFGGAENTIYF

v_call: TRBV5-1
j_call: TRBJ1-1
clone_size: -
cdr3_aa: CASSLSVSSTEAFF

v_call: TRBV28
j_call: TRBJ2-7
clone_size: -
cdr3_aa: CASSQWGTGTHEQYF

v_call: TRBV5-6
j_call: TRBJ2-5
clone_size: few
cdr3_aa: CASSFPGTGAETQYF

v_call: TRBV11-2
j_call: TRBJ2-7
clone_size: -
cdr3_aa: CASSRLGGYEQYF

v_call: TRBV7-2
j_call: TRBJ2-7
clone_size: -
cdr3_aa: CASSSSGYPTDEQYF

v_call: TRBV13
j_call: TRBJ2-1
clone_size: -
cdr3_aa: CASSLERGGDYNEQFF

v_call: TRBV7-3
j_call: TRBJ1-6
clone_size: -
cdr3_aa: CASSLQAVGNSPLHF

v_call: TRBV19
j_call: TRBJ1-4
clone_size: -
cdr3_aa: CASSNRRGGNEKLFF

v_call: TRBV5-5
j_call: TRBJ2-1
clone_size: -
cdr3_aa: CASSPGTGLFSSYNEQFF

v_call: TRBV10-3
j_call: TRBJ1-2
clone_size: -
cdr3_aa: CAISPGQGESDYGYTF

v_call: TRBV9
j_call: TRBJ2-7
clone_size: -
cdr3_aa: CASSPQGLALYEQYF

v_call: TRBV11-3
j_call: TRBJ2-3
clone_size: -
cdr3_aa: CASSRYPTSGREGDTQYF

v_call: TRBV7-9
j_call: TRBJ2-7
clone_size: -
cdr3_aa: CASSFRRDRGYEQYF

v_call: TRBV13
j_call: TRBJ2-3
clone_size: -
cdr3_aa: CASSLEGLAGVKDTQYF

v_call: TRBV19
j_call: TRBJ2-7
clone_size: few
cdr3_aa: CASSIKDREPYEQYF

v_call: TRBV7-2
j_call: TRBJ2-7
clone_size: -
cdr3_aa: CASSLGGQGYEQYF

v_call: TRBV28
j_call: TRBJ1-5
clone_size: -
cdr3_aa: CASSPGWGSQPQHF